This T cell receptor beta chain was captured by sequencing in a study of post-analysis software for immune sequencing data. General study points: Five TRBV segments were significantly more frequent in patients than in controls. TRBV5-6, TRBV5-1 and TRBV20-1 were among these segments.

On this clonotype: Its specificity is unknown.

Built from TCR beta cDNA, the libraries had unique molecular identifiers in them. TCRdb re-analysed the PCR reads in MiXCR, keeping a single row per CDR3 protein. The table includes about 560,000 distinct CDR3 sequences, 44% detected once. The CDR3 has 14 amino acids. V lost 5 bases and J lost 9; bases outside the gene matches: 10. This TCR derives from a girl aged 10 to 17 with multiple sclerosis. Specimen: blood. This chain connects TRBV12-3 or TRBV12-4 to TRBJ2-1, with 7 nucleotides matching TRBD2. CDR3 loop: CASSLRSTSVEQFF. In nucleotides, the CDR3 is TGTGCCAGCAGTCTGCGCTCTACTAGCGTTGAGCAGTTCTTC.